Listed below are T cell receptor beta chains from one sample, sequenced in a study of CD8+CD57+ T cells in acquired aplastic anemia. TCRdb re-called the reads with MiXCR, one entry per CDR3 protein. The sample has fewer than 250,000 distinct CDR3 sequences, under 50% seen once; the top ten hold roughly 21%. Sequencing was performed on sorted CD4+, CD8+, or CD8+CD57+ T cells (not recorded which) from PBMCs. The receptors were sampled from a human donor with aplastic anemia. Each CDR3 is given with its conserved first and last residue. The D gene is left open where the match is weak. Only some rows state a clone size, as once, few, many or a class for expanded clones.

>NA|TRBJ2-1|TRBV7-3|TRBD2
TGTGCCAGCAGCCCACAAACGCTAGCGGGGGTCGATGAGCAGTTCTTC
CASSPQTLAGVDEQFF
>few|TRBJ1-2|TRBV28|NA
TGTGCCAGCAGCCCCTTCTCCGATTCCATGGGCAACTATGGCTACACCTTC
CASSPFSDSMGNYGYTF
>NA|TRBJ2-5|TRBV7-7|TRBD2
TGTGCTAGCAGCCTAAGCGGGGTGGGTGAGACCCAGTACTTC
CASSLSGVGETQYF
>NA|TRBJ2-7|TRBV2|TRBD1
TGTGCCAGCACCCAGGGACAGGGGGCCTACGAGCAGTACTTC
CASTQGQGAYEQYF
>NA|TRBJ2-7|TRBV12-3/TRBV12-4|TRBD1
TGTGCCAGCAGTTGGGACAGGGTGACCTACGAGCAGTACTTC
CASSWDRVTYEQYF
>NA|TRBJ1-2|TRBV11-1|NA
TGTGCCAGCAGCCATCTCCCACAGGGTAAGGATGGCTACACCTTC
CASSHLPQGKDGYTF
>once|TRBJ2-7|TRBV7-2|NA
TGTGCCAGCAGCCGGGGGAGGACAGAGTCCTACGAGCAGTACTTC
CASSRGRTESYEQYF
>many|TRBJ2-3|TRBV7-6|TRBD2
TGTGCCAGCAGCACCGGCGGGGGGTCACCCACAGATACGCAGTATTTT
CASSTGGGSPTDTQYF
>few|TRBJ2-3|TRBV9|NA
TGTGCCAGCAGCGTAGGGGGCAGTTCAGATACGCAGTATTTT
CASSVGGSSDTQYF
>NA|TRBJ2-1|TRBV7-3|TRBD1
TGTGCCAGCAGCTCAACAGGGGGCTCGAACACTGAGCAGTTCTTC
CASSSTGGSNTEQFF
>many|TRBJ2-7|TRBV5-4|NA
TGTGCCAGCAGCGTCTCAGCCGGGGGCTACGAGCAGTACTTC
CASSVSAGGYEQYF
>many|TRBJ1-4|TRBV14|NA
TGTGCCAGCAGCCTGATACAACAGGGTAATGAAAAACTGTTTTTT
CASSLIQQGNEKLFF
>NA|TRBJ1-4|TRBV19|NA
TGTGCCAGTAGTTCGCAGAAGATCGAGTATGAAAAACTGTTTTTT
CASSSQKIEYEKLFF
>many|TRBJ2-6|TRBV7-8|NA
TGTGCCAGCAGCTTCCAGGTTACTGGGGCCAACGTCCTGACTTTC
CASSFQVTGANVLTF
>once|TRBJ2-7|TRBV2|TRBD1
TGTGCCAGCGATTCAGGGGGCAGGCAGTACTTC
CASDSGGRQYF
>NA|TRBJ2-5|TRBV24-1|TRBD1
TGTGCCACCAGTGAGGCGACAGGGGGCTTACAAGAGACCCAGTACTTC
CATSEATGGLQETQYF
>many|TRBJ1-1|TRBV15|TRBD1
TGTGCCACCAACCAGGACAGGCCGGGCACTGAAGCTTTCTTT
CATNQDRPGTEAFF
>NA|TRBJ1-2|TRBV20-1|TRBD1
TGCAGTGCTAGGACAGGGGGAGGCTACACCTTC
CSARTGGGYTF
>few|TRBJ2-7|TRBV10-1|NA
TGCGCCAGCAGTGAGGGTCCCGCCTACGAGCAGTACTTC
CASSEGPAYEQYF
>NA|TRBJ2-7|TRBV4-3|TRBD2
TGCGCCAGCAGCCCTTTTGCGGGGGTCTACGAGCAGTACTTC
CASSPFAGVYEQYF
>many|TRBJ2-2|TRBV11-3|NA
TGTGCCAGCAGCTTAGATTCAGGCTTTAACACCGGGGAGCTGTTTTTT
CASSLDSGFNTGELFF
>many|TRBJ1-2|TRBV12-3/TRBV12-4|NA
TGTGCCAGCAGACCCGACGCGAACTATGGCTACACCTTC
CASRPDANYGYTF
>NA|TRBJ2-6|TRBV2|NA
TGTGCCACCGCAGGGGCTGGGGCCAACGTCCTGACTTTC
CATAGAGANVLTF
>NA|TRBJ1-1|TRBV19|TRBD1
TGTGCCAGTAGTCAACAGGGGGGAGGTTACACTGAAGCTTTCTTT
CASSQQGGGYTEAFF
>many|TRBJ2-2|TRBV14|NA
TGTGCCAGCAGCCAACCACAGGGGAACACCGGGGAGCTGTTTTTT
CASSQPQGNTGELFF
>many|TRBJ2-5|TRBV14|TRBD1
TGTGCCAGCAGCCAAGTCCGGGACAGGTACCAAGAGACCCAGTACTTC
CASSQVRDRYQETQYF
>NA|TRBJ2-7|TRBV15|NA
TGTGCCACCAGCCCCCATGGGGGGCTAAGGGACGAGCAGTACTTC
CATSPHGGLRDEQYF
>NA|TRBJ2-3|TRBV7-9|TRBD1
TGTGCCAGCAGCTCAGGGGGCGGCTACACAGATACGCAGTATTTT
CASSSGGGYTDTQYF
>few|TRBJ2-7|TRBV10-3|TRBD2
TGTGCCATCAGTGCGCTAGCGGGGGGGCGCCACAATGAGCAGTACTTC
CAISALAGGRHNEQYF
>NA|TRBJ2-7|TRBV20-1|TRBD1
TGCAGCGCCCCGGGACAGTTCGACGAGCAGTACTTC
CSAPGQFDEQYF
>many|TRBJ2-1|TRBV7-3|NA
TGTGCCAGCAGCTTAACGCTACAGGGTGAGCAGTTCTTC
CASSLTLQGEQFF
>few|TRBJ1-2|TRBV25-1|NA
TGTGCCAGCAGTGGTTCCTTAGGAACAGCCCCTAACTATGGCTACACCTTC
CASSGSLGTAPNYGYTF
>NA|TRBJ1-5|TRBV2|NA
TGTGCCAGCAGTGACCGGCGATTGTACCAAGAGACCCAGCATTTT
CASSDRRLYQETQHF
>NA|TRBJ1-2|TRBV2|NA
TGTGCCAGCAGCCAAGTTGAGTATTTAGGTCGGGGCTATGGCTACACCTTC
CASSQVEYLGRGYGYTF
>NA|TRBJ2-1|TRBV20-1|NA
TGCAGTGTTCAGGGAAGGGGTTACAATGAGCAGTTCTTC
CSVQGRGYNEQFF
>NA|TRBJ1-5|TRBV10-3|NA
TGTGCCATCAGTGATTATAGCAATCAGCCCCAGCATTTT
CAISDYSNQPQHF
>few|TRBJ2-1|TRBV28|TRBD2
TGTGCCAGCAGGGGCGGGGGGGCCCCCTACAATGAGCAGTTCTTC
CASRGGGAPYNEQFF
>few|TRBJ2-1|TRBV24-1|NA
TGTGCCACCAGTGAATCAGGGTTACATGAGCAGTTCTTC
CATSESGLHEQFF
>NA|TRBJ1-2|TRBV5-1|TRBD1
TGCGCCAGCAGCCAGACCGGGACAGGGATGGGAGGAGGCTACACCTTC
CASSQTGTGMGGGYTF
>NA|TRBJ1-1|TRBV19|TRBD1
TGTGCCAGTAGTATCCAGGGGGCGTACGGGGCCAACGTCCTGACTTTCTTT
CASSIQGAYGANVLTFF
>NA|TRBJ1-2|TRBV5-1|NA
TGCGCCAGCAGCTTGGGCGGGGAGTGGGGCTACACCTTC
CASSLGGEWGYTF
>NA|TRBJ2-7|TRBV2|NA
TGTGCCAGCACCAACACTAGGGGGTACCTCGACGAGCAGTACTTC
CASTNTRGYLDEQYF
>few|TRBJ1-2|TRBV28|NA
TGTGCCAGCAGTGCCGGGAAGCCTAACTATGGCTACACCTTC
CASSAGKPNYGYTF
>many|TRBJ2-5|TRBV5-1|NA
TGCGCCAGCAGCGTGGTCCCAGGGCAAGAGACCCAGTACTTC
CASSVVPGQETQYF
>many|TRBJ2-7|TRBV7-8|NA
TGTGCCAGCAGCGGTAACAGGGCGGCCTTGTACGAGCAGTACTTC
CASSGNRAALYEQYF
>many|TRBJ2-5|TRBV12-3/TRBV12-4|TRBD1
TGTGCCAGCAGTTTCGGGGACAGAGCTGGAGAGACCCAGTACTTC
CASSFGDRAGETQYF
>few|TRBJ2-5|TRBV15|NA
TGTGCCACCAGAGGAAGGGGGATCCAAGAGACCCAGTACTTC
CATRGRGIQETQYF